This TCR beta chain was identified during a study of CD4 and CD8 cells across lung adenocarcinoma regions. Donors had localized lung adenocarcinoma, a non-small cell lung cancer. The CDR3 is 16 amino acids. V was trimmed by 5 bases and J by 6 bases, leaving 21 bases between them. In germline, CDR1 is SGHDT, CDR2 YYEEEE. TCRdb redid the calling of the PCR reads with MiXCR, one entry per CDR3 protein. The sample carries just over 7,500 distinct CDR3 sequences, 45% to 55% recorded once. Sequenced material: CD8+ T cells from the center of a lung tumor. This receptor was obtained from a male donor with lung adenocarcinoma. The CD4 and CD8 labels of this study may be unreliable. This chain joins TRBV5-6 and TRBJ2-1; D may match TRBD1 or TRBD2 (5 bases each). CDR3 loop: CASRIRLTGRVNEQFF. For the CDR3, the DNA is TGTGCCAGCAGAATTCGTTTAACGGGACGGGTCAATGAGCAGTTCTTC. The variable domain in full, completed from reference TRBV5-6 and TRBJ2-1, reads DAGVTQSPTHLIKTRGQQVTLRCSPKSGHDTVSWYQQALGQGPQFIFQYYEEEERQRGNFPDRFSGHQFPNYSSELNVNALLLGDSALYLCASRIRLTGRVNEQFFGPGTRLTVL.